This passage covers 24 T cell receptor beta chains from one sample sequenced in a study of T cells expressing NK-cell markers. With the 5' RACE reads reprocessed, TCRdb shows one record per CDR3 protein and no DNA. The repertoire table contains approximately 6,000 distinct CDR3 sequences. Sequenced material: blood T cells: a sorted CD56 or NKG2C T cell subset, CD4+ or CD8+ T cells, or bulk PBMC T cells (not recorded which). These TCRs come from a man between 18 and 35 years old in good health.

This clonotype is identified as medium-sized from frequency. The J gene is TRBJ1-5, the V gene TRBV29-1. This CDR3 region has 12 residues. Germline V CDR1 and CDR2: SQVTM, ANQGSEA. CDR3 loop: CSVQGPDQPQHF.

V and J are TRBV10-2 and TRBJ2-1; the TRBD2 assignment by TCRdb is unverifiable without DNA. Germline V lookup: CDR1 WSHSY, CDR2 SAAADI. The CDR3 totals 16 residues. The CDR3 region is CASSSTSGSIFNEQFF.

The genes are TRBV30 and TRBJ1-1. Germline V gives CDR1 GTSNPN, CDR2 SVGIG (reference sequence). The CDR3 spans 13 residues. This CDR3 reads CAWSRGLLTEAFF.

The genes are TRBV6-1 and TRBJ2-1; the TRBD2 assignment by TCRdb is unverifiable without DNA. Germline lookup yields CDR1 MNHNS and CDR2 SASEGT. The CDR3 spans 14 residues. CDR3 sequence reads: CASSELVADNEQFF.

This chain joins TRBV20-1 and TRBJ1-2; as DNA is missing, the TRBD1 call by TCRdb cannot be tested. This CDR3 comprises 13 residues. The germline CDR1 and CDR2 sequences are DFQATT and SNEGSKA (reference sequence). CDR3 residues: CSASSGQVSGYTF.

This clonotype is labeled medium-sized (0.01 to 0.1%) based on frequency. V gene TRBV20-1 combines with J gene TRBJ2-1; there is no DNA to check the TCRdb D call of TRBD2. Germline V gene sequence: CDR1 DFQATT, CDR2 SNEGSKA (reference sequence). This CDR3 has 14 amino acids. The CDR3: CSASGLAAYNEQFF.

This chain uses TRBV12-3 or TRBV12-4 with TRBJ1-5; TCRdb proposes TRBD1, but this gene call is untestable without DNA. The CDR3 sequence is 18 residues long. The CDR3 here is CASSLRAPGQGSNQPQHF.

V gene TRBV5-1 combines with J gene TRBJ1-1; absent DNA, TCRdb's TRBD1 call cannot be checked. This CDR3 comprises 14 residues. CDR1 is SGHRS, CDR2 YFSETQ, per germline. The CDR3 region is CASNGGSMNTEAFF.

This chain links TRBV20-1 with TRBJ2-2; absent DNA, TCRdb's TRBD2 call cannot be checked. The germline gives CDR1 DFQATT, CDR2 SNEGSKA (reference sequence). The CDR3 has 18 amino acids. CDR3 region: CSAAPGTSGSEVTGELFF.

CDR3 sequence: CAIRAGYMNEQFF. This chain uses TRBV6-2 or TRBV6-3 with TRBJ2-1; the TRBD1 assignment by TCRdb is unverifiable without DNA. Per germline, CDR1 MNHEY and CDR2 SVGEGT. This CDR3 is 13 amino acids long.

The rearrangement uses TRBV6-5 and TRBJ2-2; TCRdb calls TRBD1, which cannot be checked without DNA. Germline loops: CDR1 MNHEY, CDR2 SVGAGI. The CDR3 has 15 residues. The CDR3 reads CASSYGTENTGELFF.

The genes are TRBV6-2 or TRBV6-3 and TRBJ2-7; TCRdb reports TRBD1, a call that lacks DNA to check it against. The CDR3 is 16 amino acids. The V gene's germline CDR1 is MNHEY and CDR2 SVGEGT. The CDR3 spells CATSTCTGDCPHEQYF.

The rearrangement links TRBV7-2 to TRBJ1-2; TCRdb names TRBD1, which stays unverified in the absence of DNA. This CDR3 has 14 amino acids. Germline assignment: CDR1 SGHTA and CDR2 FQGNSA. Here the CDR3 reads CASSPPDRESGYTF.

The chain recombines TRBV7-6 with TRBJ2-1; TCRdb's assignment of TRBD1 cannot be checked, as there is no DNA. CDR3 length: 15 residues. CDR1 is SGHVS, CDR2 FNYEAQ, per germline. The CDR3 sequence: CASSPGQGAGDEQFF.

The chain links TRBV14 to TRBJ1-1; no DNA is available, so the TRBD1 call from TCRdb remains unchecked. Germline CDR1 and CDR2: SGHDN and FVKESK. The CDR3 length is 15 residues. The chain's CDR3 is CASSQLSRGGTEAFF.

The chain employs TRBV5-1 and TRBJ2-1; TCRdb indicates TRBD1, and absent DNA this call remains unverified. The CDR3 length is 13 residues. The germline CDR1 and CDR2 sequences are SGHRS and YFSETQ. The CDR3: CASSSGTHNEQFF. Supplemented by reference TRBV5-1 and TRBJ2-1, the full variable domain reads KAGVTQTPRYLIKTRGQQVTLSCSPISGHRSVSWYQQTPGQGLQFLFEYFSETQRNKGNFPGRFSGRQFSNSRSEMNVSTLELGDSALYLCASSSGTHNEQFFGPGTRLTVL.

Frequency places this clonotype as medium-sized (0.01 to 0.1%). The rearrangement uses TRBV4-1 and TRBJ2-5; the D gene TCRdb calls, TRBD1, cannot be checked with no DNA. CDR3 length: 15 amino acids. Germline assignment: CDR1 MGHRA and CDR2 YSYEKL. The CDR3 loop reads CASSQELGRGETQYF.

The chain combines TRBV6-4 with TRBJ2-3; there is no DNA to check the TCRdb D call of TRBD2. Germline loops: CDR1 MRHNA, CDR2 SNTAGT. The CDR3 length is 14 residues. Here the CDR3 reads CASSDRTEGDTQYF.

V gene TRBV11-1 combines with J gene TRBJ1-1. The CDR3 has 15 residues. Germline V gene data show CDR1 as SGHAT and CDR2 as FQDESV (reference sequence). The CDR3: CASSLDWAANTEAFF.

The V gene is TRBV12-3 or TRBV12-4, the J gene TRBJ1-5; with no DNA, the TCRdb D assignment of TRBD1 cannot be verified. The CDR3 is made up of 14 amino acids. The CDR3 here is CASSRTGFDQPQHF.

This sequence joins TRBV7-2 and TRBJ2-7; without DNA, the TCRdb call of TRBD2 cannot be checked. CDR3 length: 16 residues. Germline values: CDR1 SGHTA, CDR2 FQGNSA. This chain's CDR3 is CASSLRTGLQIHEQYF.

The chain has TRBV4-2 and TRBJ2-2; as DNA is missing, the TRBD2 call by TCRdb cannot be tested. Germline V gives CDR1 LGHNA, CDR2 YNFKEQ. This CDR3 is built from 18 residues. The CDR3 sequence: CASSSKGEAEENTGELFF.

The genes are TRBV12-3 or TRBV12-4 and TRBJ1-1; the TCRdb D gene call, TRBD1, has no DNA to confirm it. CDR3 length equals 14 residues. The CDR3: CASSLGPTPLEAFF.

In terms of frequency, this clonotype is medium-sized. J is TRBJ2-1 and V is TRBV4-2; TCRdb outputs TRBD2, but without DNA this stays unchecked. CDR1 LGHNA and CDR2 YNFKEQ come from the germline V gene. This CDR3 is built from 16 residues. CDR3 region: CASSSRGTSGINEQFF.